Listed below are T cell receptor beta chains from one sample, sequenced in a study of cytomegalovirus exposure and HLA in healthy donors. Only in-frame clones appear in the TCRdb table, and some are missing; sequencing was by immunoSEQ multiplex PCR. This repertoire shows 270,000 or so clones, 70% to 90% found once; its top ten account for 3.5% to 4%. Sequencing was performed on PBMCs. The receptors here all came from a man aged 35 to 55 in good health and CMV-seropositive. CDR3s include the opening cysteine and the closing phenylalanine or tryptophan. The D gene is left open where the match is weak. Expanded clones get a size class; other rows say once, few or many, or leave the size out.

v_call,clone_size,j_call,d_call,cdr3_aa,cdr3_nt
TRBV27,NA,TRBJ2-3,TRBD2,CASSSPTSGRTDTQYF,TGTGCCAGCAGTTCCCCGACTAGCGGGAGGACAGATACGCAGTATTTT
TRBV27,NA,TRBJ2-7,TRBD1,CASSLRPGQGFYEQYF,TGTGCCAGCAGTTTGAGGCCGGGACAGGGTTTCTACGAGCAGTACTTC
TRBV5-1,NA,TRBJ2-5,NA,CASSFPQGETQYF,TGCGCCAGCAGCTTTCCCCAGGGAGAGACCCAGTACTTC
TRBV5-1,NA,TRBJ2-7,TRBD1,CASSFGHHFKQGGGRYEQYF,TGCGCCAGCAGCTTTGGGCACCATTTCAAACAGGGGGGAGGAAGGTACGAGCAGTACTTC
TRBV28,NA,TRBJ1-1,TRBD1,CASSLWGTGWTEAFF,TGTGCCAGCAGTTTATGGGGGACAGGGTGGACTGAAGCTTTCTTT
TRBV7-9,NA,TRBJ2-1,TRBD2,CASSGTGTRVAYNEQFF,TGTGCCAGCAGTGGGACCGGGACTAGGGTGGCCTACAATGAGCAGTTCTTC
TRBV9,few,TRBJ1-5,TRBD1,CASSGTGGNQPQHF,TGTGCCAGCAGCGGGACAGGGGGGAATCAGCCCCAGCATTTT
TRBV27,NA,TRBJ1-2,NA,CASKQASNYGYTF,TGTGCCAGCAAGCAGGCTTCTAACTATGGCTACACCTTC
TRBV9,once,TRBJ2-2,NA,CASSGGDWNTGELFF,TGTGCCAGCAGCGGAGGGGACTGGAACACCGGGGAGCTGTTTTTT
TRBV4-2,few,TRBJ2-6,NA,CASSQRPQAGANVLTF,TGTGCCAGCAGCCAAAGACCCCAGGCCGGGGCCAACGTCCTGACTTTC
TRBV19,once,TRBJ2-7,TRBD1,CASANLPGQGSGEQYF,TGTGCCAGTGCTAACCTCCCGGGACAGGGCTCGGGGGAGCAGTACTTC
TRBV11-2,NA,TRBJ2-2,NA,CASSLVAGNTGELFF,TGTGCCAGCAGCTTAGTGGCAGGGAACACCGGGGAGCTGTTTTTT
TRBV5-4,NA,TRBJ2-2,NA,CASSLGQNTGELFF,TGTGCCAGCAGCTTGGGGCAGAACACCGGGGAGCTGTTTTTT
TRBV7-6,NA,TRBJ2-1,TRBD2,CASSFRISSGRVYNEQFF,TGTGCCAGCAGCTTCCGTATTTCTAGCGGGAGGGTCTACAATGAGCAGTTCTTC
TRBV11-2,NA,TRBJ2-7,TRBD2,CASSLVSSGTFTYEQYF,TGTGCCAGCAGCTTAGTGAGTAGCGGGACCTTCACCTACGAGCAGTACTTC
TRBV11-3,NA,TRBJ2-1,NA,CASSLRANEQFF,TGTGCCAGCAGCCTTAGAGCCAATGAGCAGTTCTTC
TRBV30,NA,TRBJ1-2,NA,CAWSVGVNYGYTF,TGTGCCTGGAGTGTAGGAGTTAACTATGGCTACACCTTC
TRBV6-5,NA,TRBJ1-2,TRBD1,CASSLAGGGSYGYTF,TGTGCCAGCAGTTTAGCAGGGGGCGGTTCCTATGGCTACACCTTC
TRBV21-1,NA,TRBJ1-1,NA,CASSKRVRQLEAFF,TGTGCCAGCAGCAAAAGAGTGCGGCAGCTTGAAGCTTTCTTT
TRBV6-5,NA,TRBJ1-1,NA,CASSYGGRGDEAFF,TGTGCCAGCAGTTACGGAGGGCGGGGAGATGAAGCTTTCTTT
TRBV11-2,NA,TRBJ2-1,NA,CASSLTDNEQFF,TGTGCCAGCAGCTTGACAGACAATGAGCAGTTCTTC
TRBV27,NA,TRBJ2-7,TRBD1,CASSLDRDTYEQYF,TGTGCCAGCAGCCTTGACAGGGACACCTACGAGCAGTACTTC
TRBV7-3,NA,TRBJ2-1,TRBD2,CASSLVAGAGYNEQFF,TGTGCCAGCAGCCTTGTAGCGGGAGCTGGGTACAATGAGCAGTTCTTC
TRBV7-9,few,TRBJ2-7,NA,CASSEPEAASSNEQYF,TGTGCCAGCAGCGAACCAGAGGCGGCCTCCTCGAACGAGCAGTACTTC
TRBV5-5,NA,TRBJ1-2,TRBD1,CASSVGQDNYGYTF,TGTGCCAGCAGCGTGGGACAGGACAACTATGGCTACACCTTC
TRBV28,NA,TRBJ1-2,NA,CASSTALGANYGYTF,TGTGCCAGCAGCACCGCGCTTGGAGCTAACTATGGCTACACCTTC
TRBV7-9,NA,TRBJ1-5,TRBD1,CASSWDRGQPQHF,TGTGCCAGCAGCTGGGACAGAGGACAGCCCCAGCATTTT
TRBV19,NA,TRBJ2-5,TRBD2,CASSTGLAGGMETQYF,TGTGCCAGTAGTACCGGACTAGCGGGAGGAATGGAGACCCAGTACTTC
TRBV19,NA,TRBJ2-5,TRBD1,CASSTGQGPETQYF,TGTGCCAGTAGTACGGGACAGGGGCCAGAGACCCAGTACTTC
TRBV7-9,NA,TRBJ2-3,NA,CSSSLGTDTQYF,TGTTCCAGCAGCCTCGGGACAGATACGCAGTATTTT
TRBV28,few,TRBJ1-3,NA,CASSLRTGRGNTIYF,TGTGCCAGCAGTTTACGTACAGGGCGTGGAAACACCATATATTTT
TRBV11-2,NA,TRBJ1-1,NA,CASSLKWRSNTEAFF,TGTGCCAGCAGCTTAAAGTGGCGGTCGAACACTGAAGCTTTCTTT
TRBV7-2,NA,TRBJ2-7,TRBD2,CASRLAGEDEQYF,TGTGCCAGCAGGCTAGCGGGAGAGGACGAGCAGTACTTC
TRBV30,once,TRBJ1-4,TRBD1,CAWVGQDNEKLFF,TGTGCCTGGGTGGGACAGGATAATGAAAAACTGTTTTTT
TRBV6-5,NA,TRBJ1-5,NA,CASSGQSNQPQHF,TGTGCCAGCAGTGGACAGAGCAATCAGCCCCAGCATTTT
TRBV4-3,NA,TRBJ2-7,TRBD2,CASSQELPGLAVYEQYF,TGCGCCAGCAGCCAAGAACTGCCGGGACTAGCGGTCTACGAGCAGTACTTC
TRBV5-1,NA,TRBJ2-2,TRBD2,CASSLLAGGDTGELFF,TGCGCCAGCAGCTTGCTAGCGGGAGGGGACACCGGGGAGCTGTTTTTT
TRBV6-6,NA,TRBJ2-5,NA,CASSSRQGKETQYF,TGTGCCAGCAGTTCACGGCAGGGAAAAGAGACCCAGTACTTC